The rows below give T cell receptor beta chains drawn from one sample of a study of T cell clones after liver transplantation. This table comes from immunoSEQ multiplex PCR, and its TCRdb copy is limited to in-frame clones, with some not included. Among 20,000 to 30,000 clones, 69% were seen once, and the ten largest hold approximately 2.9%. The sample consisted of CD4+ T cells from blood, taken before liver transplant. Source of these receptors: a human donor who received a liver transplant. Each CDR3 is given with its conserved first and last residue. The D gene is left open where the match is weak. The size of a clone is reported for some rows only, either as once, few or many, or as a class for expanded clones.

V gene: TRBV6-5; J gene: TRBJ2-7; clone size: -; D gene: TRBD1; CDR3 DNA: TGTGCCAGCAGTTACCCAAGGACAGGGGGTACCTACGAGCAGTACTTC; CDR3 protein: CASSYPRTGGTYEQYF
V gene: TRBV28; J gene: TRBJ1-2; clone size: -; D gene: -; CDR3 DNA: TGTGCCAGCACCCCGGGTGGGGGTAACTCTAACTATGGCTACACCTTC; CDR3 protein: CASTPGGGNSNYGYTF
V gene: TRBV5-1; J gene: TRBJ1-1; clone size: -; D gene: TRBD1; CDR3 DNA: TGCGCCAGCAGCGGTACAGGGGGCAACACTGAAGCTTTCTTT; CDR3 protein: CASSGTGGNTEAFF
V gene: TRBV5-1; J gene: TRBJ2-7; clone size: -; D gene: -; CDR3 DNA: TGCGCCAGCAGCTTGACGAACCCGGGGAGCGAGCAGTACTTC; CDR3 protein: CASSLTNPGSEQYF
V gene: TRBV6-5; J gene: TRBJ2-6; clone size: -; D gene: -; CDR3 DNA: TGTGCCAGCAGTGGGGGGGCCTCTGGGGCCAACGTCCTGACTTTC; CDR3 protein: CASSGGASGANVLTF
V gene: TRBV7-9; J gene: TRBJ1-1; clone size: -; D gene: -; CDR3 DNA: TGTGCCAGCAGCCCCCACCCAGGGAACGAGGAAGCTTTCTTT; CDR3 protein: CASSPHPGNEEAFF
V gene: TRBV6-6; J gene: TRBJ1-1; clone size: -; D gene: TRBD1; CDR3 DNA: TGTGCCAGCAGGCGTACAGGGGGTGATGCTTTCTTT; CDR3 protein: CASRRTGGDAFF
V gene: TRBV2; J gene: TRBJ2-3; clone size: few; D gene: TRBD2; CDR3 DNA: TGTGCCAGCAGTGAACTGGGTACTAGCGGGGTTGGAGATACGCAGTATTTT; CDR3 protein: CASSELGTSGVGDTQYF
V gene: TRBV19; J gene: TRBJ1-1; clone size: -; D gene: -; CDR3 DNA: TGTGCCAGTAGTATCCTAACTTCAGCTGAAGCTTTCTTT; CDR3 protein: CASSILTSAEAFF
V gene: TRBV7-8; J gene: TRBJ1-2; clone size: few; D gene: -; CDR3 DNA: TGTGCCAGCAGCCCACGGGGCCCGGACGGCGACTATGGCTACACCTTC; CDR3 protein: CASSPRGPDGDYGYTF
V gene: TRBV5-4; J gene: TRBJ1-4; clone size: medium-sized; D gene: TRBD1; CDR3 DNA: TGTGCCAGCAGTCGACAGGGGGCGCTGGAAAAACTGTTTTTT; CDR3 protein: CASSRQGALEKLFF
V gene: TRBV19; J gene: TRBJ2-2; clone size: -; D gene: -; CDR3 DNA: TGTGCCAGTAGTAGTCGTACCGGGGAGCTGTTTTTT; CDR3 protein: CASSSRTGELFF
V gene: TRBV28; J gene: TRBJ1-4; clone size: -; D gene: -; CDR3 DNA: TGTGCCAGCAAAGGGTTCGGGGCTAAACTGTTTTTT; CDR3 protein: CASKGFGAKLFF
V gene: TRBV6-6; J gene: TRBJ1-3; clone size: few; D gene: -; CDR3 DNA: TGTGCCAGTTCAGCAATCTATGGAAACACCATATATTTT; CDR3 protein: CASSAIYGNTIYF
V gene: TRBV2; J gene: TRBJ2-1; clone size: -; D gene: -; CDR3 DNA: TGTGCCAGCAGTCTCACTTTTATTGAGTTCTTC; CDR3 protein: CASSLTFIEFF
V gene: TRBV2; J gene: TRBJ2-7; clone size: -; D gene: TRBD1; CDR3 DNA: TGTGCCAGCACCCCCCGGACAGGGGGCAAGGCCTACGAGCAGTACTTC; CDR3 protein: CASTPRTGGKAYEQYF
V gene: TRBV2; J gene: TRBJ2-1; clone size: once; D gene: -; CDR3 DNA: TGTGCCAGCAGTGAAGTCGGCTACAATGAGCAGTTCTTC; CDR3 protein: CASSEVGYNEQFF
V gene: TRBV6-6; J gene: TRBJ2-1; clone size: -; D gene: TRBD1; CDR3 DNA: TGTGCCAGCAATGGGGGACAGGGGTACAATGAGCAGTTCTTC; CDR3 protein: CASNGGQGYNEQFF
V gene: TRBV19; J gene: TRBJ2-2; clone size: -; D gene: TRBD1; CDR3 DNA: TGTGCCACGAGACAGGGGTCCCACCTTAAGAACACCGGGGAGCTGTTTTTT; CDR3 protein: CATRQGSHLKNTGELFF
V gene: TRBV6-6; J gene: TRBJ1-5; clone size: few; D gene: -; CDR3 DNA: TGTGCCAGCAGTTACGGAGGGAGCAATCAGCCCCAGCATTTT; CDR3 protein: CASSYGGSNQPQHF
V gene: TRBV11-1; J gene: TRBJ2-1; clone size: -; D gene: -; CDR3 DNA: TGTGCCAGCAGGGGGATACCCAACAATGAGCAGTTCTTC; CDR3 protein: CASRGIPNNEQFF
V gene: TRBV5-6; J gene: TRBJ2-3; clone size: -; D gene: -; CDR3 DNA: TGTGCCAGCAGCTGGGGAGGCGGGACAAACGCCCTTGGTGGTTTTACGCAGTATTTT; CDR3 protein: CASSWGGGTNALGGFTQYF
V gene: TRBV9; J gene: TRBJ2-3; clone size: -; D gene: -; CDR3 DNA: TGTGCCAGCAGCCTTCGAGTAGAAGGCACAGATACGCAGTATTTT; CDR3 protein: CASSLRVEGTDTQYF
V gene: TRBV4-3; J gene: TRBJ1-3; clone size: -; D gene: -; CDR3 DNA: TGCGCCAGCAGCCAAGGTGGGACCGACGGAAACACCATATATTTT; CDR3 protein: CASSQGGTDGNTIYF
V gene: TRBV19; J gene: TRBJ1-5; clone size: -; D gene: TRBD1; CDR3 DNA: TGTGCCAGTAGTAGGGGACAGGGGGGTGGTCAGCCCCAGCATTTT; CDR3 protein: CASSRGQGGGQPQHF
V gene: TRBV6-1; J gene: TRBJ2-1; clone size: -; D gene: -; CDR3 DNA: TGTGCCAGCAGTGGACGGTCCAGGGGTGGCAATGAGCAGTTCTTC; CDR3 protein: CASSGRSRGGNEQFF
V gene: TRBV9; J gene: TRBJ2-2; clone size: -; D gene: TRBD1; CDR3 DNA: TGTGCCAGCAGCGTCATACAGGGGACCGGGGAGCTGTTTTTT; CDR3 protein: CASSVIQGTGELFF
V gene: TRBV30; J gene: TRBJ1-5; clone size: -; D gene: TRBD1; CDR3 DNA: TGTGCCTGGACCAGGGGGAGAAATCAGCCCCAGCATTTT; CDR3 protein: CAWTRGRNQPQHF
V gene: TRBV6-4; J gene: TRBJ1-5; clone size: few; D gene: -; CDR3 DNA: TGTGCCAGCAGTGCCTCAATTTCGGAAAGAAATCAGCCCCAGCATTTT; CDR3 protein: CASSASISERNQPQHF
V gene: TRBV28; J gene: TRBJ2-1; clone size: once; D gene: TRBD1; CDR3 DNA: TGTGCCAGCTACCGGGACAGGGGGCAGAGTGAGCAGTTCTTC; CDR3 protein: CASYRDRGQSEQFF
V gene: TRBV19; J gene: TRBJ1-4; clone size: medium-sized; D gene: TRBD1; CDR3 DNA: TGTGCCAGTAGTAGACCCCAGGGACAGGGAGCAACTAATGAAAAACTGTTTTTT; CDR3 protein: CASSRPQGQGATNEKLFF
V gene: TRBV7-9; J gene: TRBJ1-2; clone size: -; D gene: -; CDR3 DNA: TGTGCCAGCACTAGAGCGTTGGGTACAGCTAACTATGGCTACACCTTC; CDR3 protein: CASTRALGTANYGYTF
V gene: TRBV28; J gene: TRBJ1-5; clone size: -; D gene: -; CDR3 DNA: TGTGCCAGCAGTTTATTGGCAACCCTTAGCAATCAGCCCCAGCATTTT; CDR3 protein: CASSLLATLSNQPQHF
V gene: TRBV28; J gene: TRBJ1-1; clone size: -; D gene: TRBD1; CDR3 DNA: TGTGCCAGCACAAAGGGACAGTCGAACACTGAAGCTTTCTTT; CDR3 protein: CASTKGQSNTEAFF
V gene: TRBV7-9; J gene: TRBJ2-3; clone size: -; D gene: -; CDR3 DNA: TGTGCCAGCAGTCGTGCTACAGATACGCAGTATTTT; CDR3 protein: CASSRATDTQYF
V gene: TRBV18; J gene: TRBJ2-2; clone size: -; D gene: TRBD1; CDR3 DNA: TGTGCCAGCTCACCGCAGGGGTTCGGACAGGTGACCGGGGAGCTGTTTTTT; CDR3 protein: CASSPQGFGQVTGELFF
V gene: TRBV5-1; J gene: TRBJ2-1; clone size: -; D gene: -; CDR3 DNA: TGCGCCAGCAGACCAAGACAGGAGAGCTCCTACAATGAGCAGTTCTTC; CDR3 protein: CASRPRQESSYNEQFF
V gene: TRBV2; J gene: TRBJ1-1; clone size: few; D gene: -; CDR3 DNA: TGTGCCAGCAGTCATGGGCGGAACACTGAAGCTTTCTTT; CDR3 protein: CASSHGRNTEAFF
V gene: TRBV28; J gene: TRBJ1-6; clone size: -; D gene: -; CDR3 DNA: TGTGCCAGCAGTTTGGTCAGGGTAAACTCACCCCTCCACTTT; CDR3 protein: CASSLVRVNSPLHF
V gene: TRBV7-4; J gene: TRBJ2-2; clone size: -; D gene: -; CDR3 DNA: TGTGCCAGCAGCTTAGCCTCCACCGGGGAGCTGTTTTTT; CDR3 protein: CASSLASTGELFF
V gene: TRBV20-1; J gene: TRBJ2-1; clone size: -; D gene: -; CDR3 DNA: TGCAGTGCTAGTCTCACTAAGCAGTTCTTC; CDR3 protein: CSASLTKQFF
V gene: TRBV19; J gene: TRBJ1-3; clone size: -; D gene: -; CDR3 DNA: TGTGCCAGTAGTCCGACAGGTTTCTCTGGAAACACCATATATTTT; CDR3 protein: CASSPTGFSGNTIYF
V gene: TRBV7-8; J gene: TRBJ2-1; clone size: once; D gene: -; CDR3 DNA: TGTGCCAGCAGCCCAGAGCGGGCTGGATACAATGAGCAGTTCTTC; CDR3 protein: CASSPERAGYNEQFF
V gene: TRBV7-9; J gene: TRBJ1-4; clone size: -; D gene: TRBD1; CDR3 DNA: TGTGCCAGTATTGCCTCCCGACAGGGCGCAAATGAAAAACTGTTTTTT; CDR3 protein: CASIASRQGANEKLFF
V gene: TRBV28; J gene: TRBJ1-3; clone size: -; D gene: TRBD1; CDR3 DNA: TGTGCCAGCAGTTTGTGGGGGACAGGTCTCTCTGGAAACACCATATATTTT; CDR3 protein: CASSLWGTGLSGNTIYF
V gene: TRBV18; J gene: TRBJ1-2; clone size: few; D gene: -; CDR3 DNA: TGTGCCAGCTCACCTGTGACCCCTCCTCCCTTAGATGGCTACACCTTC; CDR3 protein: CASSPVTPPPLDGYTF
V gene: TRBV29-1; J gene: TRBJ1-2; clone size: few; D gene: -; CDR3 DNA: TGCAGCGTTGATCCCTCCGGGACAAGCTATGGCTACACCTTC; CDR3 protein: CSVDPSGTSYGYTF
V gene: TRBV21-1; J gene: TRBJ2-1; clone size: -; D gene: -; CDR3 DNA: TGTGCCAGCAGCAAAGATTGTTCCGGGACTAGCGACAGGTACAATGAGCAGTTCTTC; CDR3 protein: CASSKDCSGTSDRYNEQFF
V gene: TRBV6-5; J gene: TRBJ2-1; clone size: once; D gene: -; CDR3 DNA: TGTGCCAGCACCGCCCAGGGAGGGGGCTACAATGAGCAGTTCTTC; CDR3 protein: CASTAQGGGYNEQFF
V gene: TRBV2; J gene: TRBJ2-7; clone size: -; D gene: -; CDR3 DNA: TGTGCCAGCAGAGCAACAGTGGACGAGCAGTACTTC; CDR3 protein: CASRATVDEQYF
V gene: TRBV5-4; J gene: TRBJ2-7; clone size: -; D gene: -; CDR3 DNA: TGTGCCAGCAGCTTTGGAGGGAAAAGCTCCTACGAGCAGTACTTC; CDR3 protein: CASSFGGKSSYEQYF
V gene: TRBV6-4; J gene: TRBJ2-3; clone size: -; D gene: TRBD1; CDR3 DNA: TGTGCCAGCAGTGACGCAGGGGGCAGAGATACGCAGTATTTT; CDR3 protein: CASSDAGGRDTQYF
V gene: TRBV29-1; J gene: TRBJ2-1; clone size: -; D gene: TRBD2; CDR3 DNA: TGCAGCGCGCAGGGACTAGCGGGAGTAGGTGAGCAGTTCTTC; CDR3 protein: CSAQGLAGVGEQFF
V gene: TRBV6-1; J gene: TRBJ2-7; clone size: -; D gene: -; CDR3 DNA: TGTGCCAGCAGTGAAAAGGCCCGCGGCTCCGACGTCGCCTACGAGCAGTACTTC; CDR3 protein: CASSEKARGSDVAYEQYF
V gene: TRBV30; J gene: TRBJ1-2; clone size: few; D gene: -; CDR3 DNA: TGTGCCTGCCATCCTTGCCTTGGCTACACCTTC; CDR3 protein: CACHPCLGYTF